The next 2 T cell receptor beta chains were all read from a single sample in a study of blood T cell repertoires in COVID-19. TCRdb keeps only in-frame clones here, not all; method: immunoSEQ multiplex PCR. The sample includes 250,000 to 350,000 clones, 88% seen only once; the top ten take 2%. Input material: PBMCs or T cells enriched from blood (not recorded which). Receptors were obtained from a woman aged 55-75 years in a cohort exposed to, infected with or recovered from COVID-19 (not recorded which).

J is TRBJ1-4 and V is TRBV3-1 (or the pseudogene TRBV3-2); D is possibly TRBD1 (5 bases). V was cut by 1 base and J by 8 bases, with 17 bases left in between. This CDR3 has 16 amino acids. Germline V gives CDR1 LGHDT, CDR2 YNNKEL (reference sequence). The CDR3 nucleotides are TGTGCCAGCAGCCAAGGACCTGTCCGGGGGAGGGAAAAACTGTTTTTT. Its translation is CASSQGPVRGREKLFF.

The V and J genes are TRBV3-1 (or the pseudogene TRBV3-2) and TRBJ2-7; 11 bases align to TRBD2. The J segment lost 6 bases and the V segment lost 3 bases, leaving 4 bases of the junction unmatched. The CDR3 spans 14 residues. Germline CDR1 and CDR2: LGHDT and YNNKEL (reference sequence). CDR3 residues: CASSQTSGIGEQYF. The CDR3 region has the DNA TGTGCCAGCAGCCAGACTAGCGGGATCGGCGAGCAGTACTTC.